This T cell receptor (beta chain) came from a study of cytomegalovirus exposure and HLA in healthy donors. Whole-study results and caveats: Researchers had no immune exposure information except CMV serostatus available.

The PCR employed 60 Vbeta primers together with 13 Jbeta primers. TCRdb keeps only in-frame clones here, not all; method: immunoSEQ multiplex PCR. The sample lists about 230,000 clones, about 80% occurring once. This clone has a handful of counts. Its target is not known. The CDR3 extends over 12 amino acids. V was pared by 8 bases and J by 0 bases, with 8 bases between. Germline CDR1 reads MNHNY; CDR2 reads SVGAGI (reference sequence). The receptor's source is a middle-aged woman in good health and CMV-seronegative. The gene calls are TRBV6-6 and TRBJ2-7; D is ambiguous. Sequenced material: PBMCs. The DNA of the CDR3 is TGTGCCAGCGCGGATAGCTCCTACGAGCAGTACTTC. Translated, it gives CASADSSYEQYF.